Presented here are 17 T cell receptor beta chains from one specimen sequenced in a study of T cell repertoires in cytomegalovirus infection. What these receptors recognize is not known. TCRdb ran MiXCR on the reads and lists one entry per CDR3 protein. In the table there are fewer than 950,000 distinct CDR3 sequences, less than 35% of which are singletons. The sequencing here drew on cultured CD8+ T cells from PBMCs, taken from culture after CMV antigen stimulation. The receptors stem from a human donor in good health (CMV status not recorded). Some clones in this sample may be carry-over from other donors' samples.

The count of this clonotype is one. The genes are TRBV4-3 and TRBJ2-5; 9 bases map to TRBD1. Germline V gene sequence: CDR1 LGHNA, CDR2 YSLEER. The junction had 9 bases not matched to a gene; V was cut back by 2 bases and J by 5 bases. The CDR3 loop spans 16 amino acids. The chain's CDR3 is CASSQIGTGMLETQYF. As DNA, the CDR3 is TGCGCCAGCAGCCAAATCGGGACAGGGATGTTGGAGACCCAGTACTTC.

This clonotype was observed a handful of times. The V gene is TRBV2, the J gene TRBJ1-1; D not certain. CDR1 and CDR2 (germline): SNHLY, FYNNEI. The length of the CDR3 is 14 residues. Trimming shortened V by 6 bases and J by 0 bases, and 11 bases separated the two germline ends. DNA of the CDR3: TGTGCCAGCAGGGCAGGCAGCATGAACACTGAAGCTTTCTTT. It yields the protein CASRAGSMNTEAFF. The variable domain in full, with the rest retrieved from reference TRBV2 and TRBJ1-1, is EPEVTQTPSHQVTQMGQEVILRCVPISNHLYFYWYRQILGQKVEFLVSFYNNEISEKSEIFDDQFSVERPDGSNFTLKIRSTKLEDSAMYFCASRAGSMNTEAFFGQGTRLTVV.

The V call is TRBV27, the J call TRBJ1-4; D unclear. CDR1 and CDR2 (germline): MNHEY, SMNVEV (reference sequence). The CDR3 sequence is 17 residues long. The V end lost 5 bases, the J end lost 0 bases, and 16 bases lay between the germline ends. CDR3 sequence (DNA): TGTGCCAGCAGTCCGCCTAGGTACAGCCCAACTAATGAAAAACTGTTTTTT. Protein sequence: CASSPPRYSPTNEKLFF. The complete variable domain, with remaining parts taken from reference TRBV27 and TRBJ1-4, reads EAQVTQNPRYLITVTGKKLTVTCSQNMNHEYMSWYRQDPGLGLRQIYYSMNVEVTDKGDVPEGYKVSRKEKRNFPLILESPSPNQTSLYFCASSPPRYSPTNEKLFFGSGTQLSVL.

In this sample, this clonotype turned up a few times. The V gene is TRBV7-3, the J gene TRBJ2-1, with TRBD1 matching over 9 bases. The V gene's germline CDR1 is SGHTA and CDR2 FQGTGA. This CDR3 region has 17 residues. Losses at the gene ends were 5 bases for V and 5 bases for J; bases not matched to a gene: 13. The DNA of the CDR3 is TGTGCCAGCAGCCGATCCACCGGGACAGGGTTCCACAATGAGCAGTTCTTC. Protein sequence: CASSRSTGTGFHNEQFF.

CDR3 bases: TGTGCCAGCAGCTTAGGAGACCGCAGGGCTTTCTTT. It encodes CASSLGDRRAFF. The chain has TRBV7-6 and TRBJ1-1; the D is unclear. The CDR3 has 12 amino acids. V lost 1 base to trimming and J lost 11 bases, with 11 bases between them. Germline CDR1 is SGHVS and CDR2 is FNYEAQ.

V gene TRBV20-1 combines with J gene TRBJ2-4; the D gene is possibly TRBD1 (5 bases). V was clipped by 5 bases and J by 3 bases, with 11 bases between them. The CDR3 spans 13 residues. Per germline, CDR1 DFQATT and CDR2 SNEGSKA (reference sequence). The CDR3 protein is CSAQGDSKNIQYF. For the CDR3, the DNA is TGCAGTGCTCAAGGGGATAGCAAAAACATTCAGTACTTC.

The chain employs TRBV6-1 and TRBJ2-7; 9 bases line up with TRBD1. The ends lost 7 bases at V and 3 bases at J; junction bases unmatched: 7. Germline values: CDR1 MNHNS, CDR2 SASEGT. The CDR3 loop spans 14 amino acids. The CDR3 loop reads CASTQGTGFYEQYF. The CDR3 bases are TGTGCCAGCACTCAGGGGACAGGGTTCTACGAGCAGTACTTC.

Many counts were recorded for this clonotype. CDR3 sequence: CASSYPDTQYF. The CDR3 nucleotides are TGTGCCAGCAGTTACCCAGATACGCAGTATTTT. This chain connects TRBV6-2 or TRBV6-3 to TRBJ2-3; no clear D gene. This CDR3 region has 11 residues. Per germline, CDR1 MNHEY and CDR2 SVGEGT. Trimming left V 2 bases short and J 4 bases short, with 1 base between.

The rearrangement joins TRBV6-6 to TRBJ2-3; the match to TRBD1 covers 7 bases. The CDR3 is 13 amino acids. V was pared by 6 bases and J by 6 bases, with 6 bases of the junction left unmatched. CDR1 and CDR2 from the germline V gene are MNHNY and SVGAGI (reference sequence). CDR3 amino acids: CASSRGQLDTQYF. CDR3 DNA: TGTGCCAGCAGCCGGGGACAGCTTGATACGCAGTATTTT.

This clonotype was found many times. This sequence joins TRBV7-2 and TRBJ1-6; 10 bases are a match to TRBD1. The trim removed 5 bases at V and 0 bases at J, leaving 22 bases unmatched. The CDR3 length is 23 residues. In germline, CDR1 is SGHTA, CDR2 FQGNSA. The CDR3 nucleotides read TGTGCCAGCAGCCTAGTCGGAGGACAGGGGGGCTTGCTAGCGAGCTCCTATAATTCACCCCTCCACTTT. Translating gives CASSLVGGQGGLLASSYNSPLHF.

The chain links TRBV7-3 to TRBJ2-5; 9 bases fit TRBD2. CDR1 and CDR2 (germline): SGHTA, FQGTGA. Unmatched junction bases numbered 6, after V lost 6 bases and J lost 1 base. The CDR3 extends over 15 amino acids. The CDR3 spells CASSYAGGSQETQYF. The DNA for the CDR3 is TGTGCCAGCAGTTATGCGGGGGGGTCCCAAGAGACCCAGTACTTC.

The J gene is TRBJ2-3, the V gene TRBV5-6; D is undetermined. Trimming stripped 4 bases from V and 4 bases from J, with 7 bases between. From germline, CDR1 is SGHDT and CDR2 YYEEEE. The CDR3 contains 12 residues. The CDR3 nucleotides read TGTGCCAGCAGCCGATGGTCAGATACGCAGTATTTT. Its translation is CASSRWSDTQYF.

The genes are TRBV6-2 or TRBV6-3 and TRBJ1-1, with 7 bases matching TRBD1. Unmatched junction bases numbered 7, after V lost 5 bases and J lost 1 base. The CDR3 sequence is 15 residues long. Germline V lookup: CDR1 MNHEY, CDR2 SVGEGT. CDR3 in DNA: TGTGCCAGCAGTCACAGGGGCCTGGGGAACACTGAAGCTTTCTTT. Translated: CASSHRGLGNTEAFF.

V usage is TRBV24-1 and J usage is TRBJ2-2; D is uncertain. This CDR3 has 16 amino acids. V was pared by 0 bases and J by 0 bases, with 7 bases between. The germline gives CDR1 KGHDR, CDR2 SFDVKD. CDR3 coding DNA: TGTGCCACCAGTGATTTGGGGTGGCCGAACACCGGGGAGCTGTTTTTT. Translation: CATSDLGWPNTGELFF.

Here the CDR3 reads CASSFSTGGMELFF. CDR3 DNA: TGTGCCAGCAGCTTTTCTACAGGGGGCATGGAGCTGTTTTTT. V usage is TRBV11-3 and J usage is TRBJ2-2; 9 bases map to TRBD1. The CDR3 is 14 residues long. Germline V gene sequence: CDR1 SGHNT, CDR2 YENEEA. Trimming took 3 bases from V and 10 from J; bases not matched to a gene: 6.

Comment on this clonotype: This may be a read error, as it is one base from a much larger clone. This chain joins TRBV7-8 and TRBJ1-2; D is unresolved. Looked up from germline, CDR1 is SGHVS and CDR2 is FQNEAQ. The CDR3 covers 14 residues. Written as DNA, the CDR3 is TGTACCAGCAGCTTAAAACCAGCTTCTCATGGCTACACCTTC. As protein: CTSSLKPASHGYTF. Full variable domain (rest looked up from reference TRBV7-8 and TRBJ1-2): GAGVSQSPRYKVAKRGQDVALRCDPISGHVSLFWYQQALGQGPEFLTYFQNEAQLDKSGLPSDRFFAERPEGSVSTLKIQRTQQEDSAVYLCTSSLKPASHGYTFGSGTRLTVV.

This clonotype came up many times. V gene TRBV7-8 combines with J gene TRBJ2-7, with D unresolved. Trimming pared 2 bases from V and 2 bases from J, leaving 10 bases between. CDR1 SGHVS and CDR2 FQNEAQ come from the germline V gene. There are 14 residues in the CDR3. The CDR3 DNA reads TGTGCCAGCAGCTTAAGTATGGACCCCTACGAGCAGTACGTC. Its protein product is CASSLSMDPYEQYV.